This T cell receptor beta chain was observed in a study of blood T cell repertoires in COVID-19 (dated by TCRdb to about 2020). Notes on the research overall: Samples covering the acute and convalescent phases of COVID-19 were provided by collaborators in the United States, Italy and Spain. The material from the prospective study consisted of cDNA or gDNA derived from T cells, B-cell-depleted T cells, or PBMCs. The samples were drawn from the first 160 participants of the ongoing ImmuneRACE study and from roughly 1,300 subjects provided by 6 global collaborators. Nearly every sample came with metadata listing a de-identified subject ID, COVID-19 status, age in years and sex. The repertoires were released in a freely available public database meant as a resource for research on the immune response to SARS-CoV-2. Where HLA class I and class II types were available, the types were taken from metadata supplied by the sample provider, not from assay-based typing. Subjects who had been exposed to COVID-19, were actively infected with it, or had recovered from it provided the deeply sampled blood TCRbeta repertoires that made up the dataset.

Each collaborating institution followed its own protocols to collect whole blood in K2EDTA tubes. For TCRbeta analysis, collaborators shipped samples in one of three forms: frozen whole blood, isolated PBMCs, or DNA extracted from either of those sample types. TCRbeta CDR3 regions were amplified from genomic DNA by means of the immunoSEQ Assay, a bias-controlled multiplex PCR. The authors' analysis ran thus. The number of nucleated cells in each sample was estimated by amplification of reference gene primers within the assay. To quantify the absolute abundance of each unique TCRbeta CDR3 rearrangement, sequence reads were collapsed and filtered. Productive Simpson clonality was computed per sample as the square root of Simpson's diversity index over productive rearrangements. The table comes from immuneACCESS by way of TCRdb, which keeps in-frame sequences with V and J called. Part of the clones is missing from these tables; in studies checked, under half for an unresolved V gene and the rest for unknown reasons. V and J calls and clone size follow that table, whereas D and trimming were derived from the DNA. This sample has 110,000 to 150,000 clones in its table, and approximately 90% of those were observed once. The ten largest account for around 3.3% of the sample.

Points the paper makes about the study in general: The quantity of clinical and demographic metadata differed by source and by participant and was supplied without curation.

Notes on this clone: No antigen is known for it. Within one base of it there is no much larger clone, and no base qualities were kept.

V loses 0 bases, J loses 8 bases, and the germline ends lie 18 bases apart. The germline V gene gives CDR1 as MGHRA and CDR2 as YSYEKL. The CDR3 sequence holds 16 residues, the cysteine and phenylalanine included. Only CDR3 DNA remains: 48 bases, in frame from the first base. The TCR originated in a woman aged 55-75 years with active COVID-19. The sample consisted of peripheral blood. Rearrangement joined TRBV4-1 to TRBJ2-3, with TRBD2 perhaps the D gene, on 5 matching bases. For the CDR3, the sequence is CASSQDQAATSGTQYF. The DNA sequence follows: TGCGCCAGCAGCCAAGATCAAGCGGCGACCAGTGGTACGCAGTATTTT.